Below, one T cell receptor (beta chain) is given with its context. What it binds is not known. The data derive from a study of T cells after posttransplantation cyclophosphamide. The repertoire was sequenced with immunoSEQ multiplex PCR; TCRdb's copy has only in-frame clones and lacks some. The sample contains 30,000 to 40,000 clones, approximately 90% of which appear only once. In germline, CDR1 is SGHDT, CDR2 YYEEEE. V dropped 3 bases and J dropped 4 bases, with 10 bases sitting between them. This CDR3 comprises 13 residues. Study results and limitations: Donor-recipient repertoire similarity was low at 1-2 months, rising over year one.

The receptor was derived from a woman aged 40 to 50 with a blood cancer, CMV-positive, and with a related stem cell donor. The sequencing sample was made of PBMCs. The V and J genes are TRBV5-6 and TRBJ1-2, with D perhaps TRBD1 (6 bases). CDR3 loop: CASSSQGSYGYTF. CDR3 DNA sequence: TGTGCCAGCAGCTCCCAGGGGAGCTATGGCTACACCTTC.